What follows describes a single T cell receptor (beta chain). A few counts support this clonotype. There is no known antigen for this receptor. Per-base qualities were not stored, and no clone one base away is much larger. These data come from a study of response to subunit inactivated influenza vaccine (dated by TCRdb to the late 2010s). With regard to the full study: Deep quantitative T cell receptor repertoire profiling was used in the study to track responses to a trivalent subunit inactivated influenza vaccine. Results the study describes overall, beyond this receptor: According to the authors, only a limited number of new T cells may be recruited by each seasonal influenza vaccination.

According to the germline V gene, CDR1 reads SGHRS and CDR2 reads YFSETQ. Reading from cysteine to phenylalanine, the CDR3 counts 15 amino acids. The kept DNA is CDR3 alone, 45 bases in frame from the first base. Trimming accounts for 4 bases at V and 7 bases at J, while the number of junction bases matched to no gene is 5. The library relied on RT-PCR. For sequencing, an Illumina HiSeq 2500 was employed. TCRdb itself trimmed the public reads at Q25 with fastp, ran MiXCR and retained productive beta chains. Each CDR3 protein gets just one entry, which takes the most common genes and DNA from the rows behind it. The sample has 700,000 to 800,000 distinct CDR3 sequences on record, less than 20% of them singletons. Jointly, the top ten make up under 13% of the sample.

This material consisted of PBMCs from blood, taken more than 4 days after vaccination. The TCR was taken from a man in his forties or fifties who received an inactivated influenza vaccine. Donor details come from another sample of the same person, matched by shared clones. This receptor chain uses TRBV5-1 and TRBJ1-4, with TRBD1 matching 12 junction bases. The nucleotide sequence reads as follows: TGCGCCAGCAGCCCCGGGACAGGGGGCCGTGAAAAACTGTTTTTT. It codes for CASSPGTGGREKLFF.